These 23 T cell receptor beta chains originate from one sample sequenced in a study of T cell responses to AZD1222 COVID-19 vaccine. The protocol was immunoSEQ multiplex PCR, while the TCRdb copy is restricted to in-frame clones and leaves out a portion. The sample has 90,000 to 120,000 clones, around nine tenths seen once; the top ten hold about 20%. The sample was peripheral blood, taken on day 0 of AZD1222 vaccination. The source is an adult in good health.

This clone appeared a few times. The sample carries other DNA sequences with the same CDR3. The V call is TRBV7-8, the J call TRBJ1-2; 7 nucleotides agree with TRBD1. J gave up 8 bases and V 5 bases, and 5 bases lay outside the gene matches. CDR1 SGHVS and CDR2 FQNEAQ come from the germline V gene. CDR3 length: 12 amino acids. CDR3 in DNA: TGTGCCAGCAGCCCACGGGACAGAGGCTACACCTTC. Amino acid sequence: CASSPRDRGYTF.

The V gene is TRBV7-2, the J gene TRBJ2-1; the match to TRBD2 covers 10 bases. CDR3 length equals 16 residues. CDR1 and CDR2 from the germline V gene are SGHTA and FQGNSA. V was pared by 5 bases and J by 7 bases, with 11 bases of the junction left unmatched. CDR3 DNA: TGTGCCAGCAGCCAGAGCGGGGGGGCCCAAGGGAATGAGCAGTTCTTC. This codes for CASSQSGGAQGNEQFF.

V is TRBV6-5 and J is TRBJ2-3; D ambiguous. This CDR3 is built from 13 residues. CDR1 MNHEY and CDR2 SVGAGI come from the germline V gene. V lost 7 bases and J 6 bases, leaving 14 bases between the germline ends. The CDR3 DNA reads as TGTGCCAGCACTACTACCACTTTGGATACGCAGTATTTT. Amino acid sequence: CASTTTTLDTQYF.

The chain uses TRBV21-1 and TRBJ2-6. TRBV21-1 is a known pseudogene. The CDR3 has 22 amino acids. CDR3 protein: CASSKGVGLGLGIPLGPGVLTF. The CDR3 region has the DNA TGTGCCAGCAGCAAAGGGGTCGGTTTGGGCCTGGGCATCCCTCTGGGGCCGGGGGTCCTGACTTTC.

The chain is built from TRBV15 and TRBJ1-2; D remains unclear. Trimming removed 4 bases at V and 10 bases at J, with 22 bases between. This CDR3 is 15 amino acids long. Germline loops: CDR1 LNHNV, CDR2 YYDKDF (reference sequence). CDR3 amino acids: CATSTVPGSSFYYTF. CDR3 DNA: TGTGCCACCAGCACTGTCCCCGGGTCTTCCTTTTACTACACCTTC. Full variable domain (missing parts from reference TRBV15 and TRBJ1-2): DAMVIQNPRYQVTQFGKPVTLSCSQTLNHNVMYWYQQKSSQAPKLLFHYYDKDFNNEADTPDNFQSRRPNTSFCFLDIRSPGLGDTAMYLCATSTVPGSSFYYTFGSGTRLTVV.

This chain joins TRBV2 and TRBJ2-1; 9 bases are a match to TRBD2. Per the germline V gene, CDR1 is SNHLY and CDR2 is FYNNEI. With 6 bases clipped from V and 5 bases from J, the junction kept 8 bases outside the gene matches. The CDR3 has 15 amino acids. The CDR3 DNA sequence: TGTGCCAGCAGGACCGCTAGCGGGGCAGACAATGAGCAGTTCTTC. It is translated as CASRTASGADNEQFF. The full variable domain, in which reference TRBV2 and TRBJ2-1 provide the parts outside the CDR3, is EPEVTQTPSHQVTQMGQEVILRCVPISNHLYFYWYRQILGQKVEFLVSFYNNEISEKSEIFDDQFSVERPDGSNFTLKIRSTKLEDSAMYFCASRTASGADNEQFFGPGTRLTVL.

This chain connects TRBV18 to TRBJ2-5; 9 bases are a match to TRBD1. The end of the DNA aligns better with TRBJ2-7, so the J call may be wrong. From germline, CDR1 is KGHSH and CDR2 LQKENI. CDR3 size: 16 residues. The CDR3 nucleotides are TGTGCCAGCTCACCACTCCCTGGGACAGGGCCCTACGAGCAGTACTTC. Translating it yields CASSPLPGTGPYEQYF.

The rearrangement uses TRBV3-1 (or the pseudogene TRBV3-2) and TRBJ2-3; D remains ambiguous. In germline, CDR1 is LGHDT, CDR2 YNNKEL (reference sequence). This CDR3 is built from 14 residues. Trimming pared 4 bases from V and 1 base from J, leaving 9 bases between. The CDR3 coding sequence is TGTGCCAGCAGCCCACCTGGGCGCACAGATACGCAGTATTTT. Its translation: CASSPPGRTDTQYF.

This rearrangement joins TRBV2 to TRBJ2-7; D call uncertain. The CDR3 consists of 11 residues. Trimming pared 3 bases from V and 4 bases from J, leaving 4 bases between. Germline V lookup: CDR1 SNHLY, CDR2 FYNNEI. The CDR3 DNA follows: TGTGCCAGCAGTGATGTTTACGAGCAGTACTTC. Its translation: CASSDVYEQYF.

The chain joins TRBV7-9 to TRBJ1-1, with a tentative D call TRBD1 (6 bases). The V gene lost 1 base and the J gene lost 4 bases, with 10 bases spanning the gap. Germline values: CDR1 SEHNR, CDR2 FQNEAQ (reference sequence). The CDR3 sequence is 14 residues long. CDR3 DNA sequence: TGTGCCAGCAGCTTAGAAACAGGGTCCACTGAAGCTTTCTTT. Protein sequence: CASSLETGSTEAFF.

The chain employs TRBV19 and TRBJ1-4; a weak D match, TRBD1 (6 bases). Germline V lookup: CDR1 LNHDA, CDR2 SQIVND (reference sequence). The CDR3 contains 16 residues. Trimming cost V 8 bases and J 0 bases, with 16 bases left between them. Here the CDR3 reads CASGNRVGTTNEKLFF. The CDR3 DNA reads as TGTGCCAGTGGAAACAGGGTCGGAACAACTAATGAAAAACTGTTTTTT.

In DNA form, the CDR3 reads TGTGCCAGCAGTTACGAGGGCCCAAGCTCCTACGAGCAGTACTTC. This sequence encodes CASSYEGPSSYEQYF. This rearrangement joins TRBV6-5 to TRBJ2-7; D perhaps matches TRBD2 (5 bases). V lost 2 bases and J 0 bases, leaving 11 bases between the germline ends. The CDR3 length is 15 residues. The germline gives CDR1 MNHEY, CDR2 SVGAGI.

This clone was counted a few times. The chain combines TRBV29-1 with TRBJ1-2; D is unresolved. The CDR3 extends over 13 amino acids. V lost 4 bases and J 5 bases, leaving 14 bases between the germline ends. Germline V gene lookup returns CDR1 SQVTM and CDR2 ANQGSEA. CDR3 region: CSVGGGPIYGYTF. The DNA for the CDR3 is TGCAGCGTTGGGGGTGGGCCCATTTATGGCTACACCTTC.

The chain carries TRBV5-1 and TRBJ1-2, with 9 positions matching TRBD1. V shed 4 bases and J 8 bases; nucleotides not matched to a gene: 12. This CDR3 is built from 15 residues. Germline V gives CDR1 SGHRS, CDR2 YFSETQ. The CDR3 sequence is CASSPLTGGISGYTF. For the CDR3, the DNA is TGCGCCAGCAGCCCCCTGACAGGGGGTATCTCGGGCTACACCTTC.

This CDR3 reads CASSPLKGPGMNTEAFF. CDR3 nucleotide sequence: TGCGCCAGCAGCCCTCTGAAAGGGCCGGGAATGAACACTGAAGCTTTCTTT. The V gene is TRBV5-1, the J gene TRBJ1-1; D remains ambiguous. V was cut by 4 bases and J by 0 bases, with 19 bases left in between. CDR1 is SGHRS, CDR2 YFSETQ, per germline. This CDR3 is 17 amino acids long.

This clone was seen once. The chain has TRBV11-1 and TRBJ2-7, with a tentative D call TRBD1 (7 bases). V lost 2 bases and J lost 4, with 15 bases in between. The CDR3 sequence is 15 residues long. CDR1 is SGHAT and CDR2 is FQDESV in the germline V gene (reference sequence). CDR3 coding DNA: TGTGCCAGCAGCTTACTCCCAGGGGGGAATTACGAGCAGTACTTC. This translates into CASSLLPGGNYEQYF. The whole variable domain, remainder taken from reference TRBV11-1 and TRBJ2-7, is EAEVAQSPRYKITEKSQAVAFWCDPISGHATLYWYRQILGQGPELLVQFQDESVVDDSQLPKDRFSAERLKGVDSTLKIQPAELGDSAMYLCASSLLPGGNYEQYFGPGTRLTVT.

The genes are TRBV11-2 and TRBJ2-7, with D possibly matching TRBD2 (5 bases). CDR1 and CDR2 (germline): SGHAT, FQNNGV. The CDR3 contains 15 residues. V lost 5 bases and J lost 9, with 23 bases in between. The CDR3, as DNA: TGTGCCAGCAGCCAACTGGGGTGGACGGCCGGAGGGCAGTACTTC. Protein product: CASSQLGWTAGGQYF. Combining the CDR3 with reference TRBV11-2 and TRBJ2-7 gives the whole variable domain EAGVAQSPRYKIIEKRQSVAFWCNPISGHATLYWYQQILGQGPKLLIQFQNNGVVDDSQLPKDRFSAERLKGVDSTLKIQPAKLEDSAVYLCASSQLGWTAGGQYFGPGTRLTVT.

The V gene is TRBV14, the J gene TRBJ1-6; 7 bases agree with TRBD1. Germline lookup yields CDR1 SGHDN and CDR2 FVKESK. Germline trimming cut 4 bases from V and 9 bases from J; bases unmatched to any gene: 12. CDR3 length equals 16 residues. The CDR3 DNA reads as TGTGCCAGCAGCCCAAGGAGGGGGCGCGAGGGTTCACCCCTCCACTTT. Amino acids: CASSPRRGREGSPLHF.

The rearrangement uses TRBV10-3 and TRBJ2-7, with TRBD1 matching 8 bases. V shed 5 bases and J 0 bases; nucleotides not matched to a gene: 6. The V gene's germline CDR1 is ENHRY and CDR2 SYGVKD. The CDR3 is 15 amino acids. Here the CDR3 DNA reads TGTGCCATCAGTCTATGGACAGGGAACTCCTACGAGCAGTACTTC. It encodes CAISLWTGNSYEQYF.

This clone was seen once. Other DNA variants within this sample encode the same CDR3. The chain joins TRBV30 to TRBJ1-5; D possibly corresponds to TRBD1 (5 bases). The germline V gene encodes CDR1 GTSNPN and CDR2 SVGIG (reference sequence). Trimming left V 1 base short and J 3 bases short, with 7 bases between. This CDR3 is built from 13 residues. The CDR3 reads CAWSGQPNQPQHF. DNA of the CDR3: TGTGCCTGGAGTGGACAGCCCAATCAGCCCCAGCATTTT.

The chain carries TRBV7-9 and TRBJ2-7, with D perhaps matching TRBD1 or TRBD2 (5 bases each). Germline values: CDR1 SEHNR, CDR2 FQNEAQ (reference sequence). Trimming stripped 3 bases from V and 2 bases from J, with 11 bases between. The CDR3 is 14 amino acids. In nucleotides, the CDR3 is TGTGCCAGCAGCTTCGAAGGGGAGCCCTACGAGCAGTACTTC. Translated: CASSFEGEPYEQYF.

This sequence joins TRBV9 and TRBJ2-1; TRBD2 is a possible D gene (5 bases). Germline V gives CDR1 SGDLS, CDR2 YYNGEE. With 0 bases removed from V and 3 bases from J, the gap between germline ends came to 13 bases. The CDR3 extends over 16 amino acids. CDR3 DNA: TGTGCCAGCAGCGTAGCTCGGCTAGCTTTCTACAATGAGCAGTTCTTC. Protein sequence: CASSVARLAFYNEQFF.

V gene TRBV30 combines with J gene TRBJ1-3; TRBD1 matches at 10 bases. The CDR3 length is 15 residues. Germline V gene sequence: CDR1 GTSNPN, CDR2 SVGIG (reference sequence). After removal of 4 bases from V and 1 base from J, the junction contained 4 bases not matched to a gene. CDR3 in DNA: TGTGCCTGGACAGGGGACAGGGGTTCTGGAAACACCATATATTTT. This codes for CAWTGDRGSGNTIYF.